Listed here are 10 T cell receptor beta chains from one sample, sequenced in a study of human T cells and chemical hapten exposure. TCRdb reanalysed the RACE reads using MiXCR and keeps one entry per CDR3 protein. This table has some 350,000 distinct CDR3 sequences, more than 5% appearing once. Time point indicated: patch test 2, 6 weeks after DPC sensitization. Treatment meaning: therapeutic diphenylcyclopropenone sensitization with weekly scalp DPC. Sequencing was performed on whole blood, taken in connection with sensitization to the hapten diphenylcyclopropenone (DPC). Receptor source: a woman under 30 with alopecia areata. Some clones in this sample may be carry-over from other donors' samples.

The rearrangement joins TRBV7-3 to TRBJ2-2, with 7 bases matching TRBD2. The germline CDR1 and CDR2 sequences are SGHTA and FQGTGA. The ends lost 5 bases at V and 4 bases at J; junction bases unmatched: 7. CDR3 length: 15 amino acids. Written as DNA, the CDR3 is TGTGCCAGCAGCCGGGGAGGGGCGGGCACCGGGGAGCTGTTTTTT. Its protein is CASSRGGAGTGELFF.

This clonotype was seen a few times. The chain carries TRBV11-3 and TRBJ1-1, with D possibly being TRBD1 (5 bases). The CDR3 has 14 residues. In germline, CDR1 is SGHNT, CDR2 YENEEA. V was trimmed by 5 bases and J by 8 bases, leaving 18 bases between them. For the CDR3, the DNA is TGTGCCAGCAGCCCACACGAGGGAAAGGGGGAAGCTTTCTTT. Its translation: CASSPHEGKGEAFF.

This clonotype occurred many times. The chain joins TRBV7-6 to TRBJ1-5; 8 bases are shared with TRBD1. Germline V CDR1 and CDR2: SGHVS, FNYEAQ. The CDR3 consists of 15 residues. V was clipped by 5 bases and J by 4 bases; unmatched bases: 7. CDR3 protein: CASSAGGAGNQPQHF. The CDR3 coding sequence is TGTGCCAGCAGCGCAGGGGGCGCGGGGAATCAGCCCCAGCATTTT.

This clonotype was detected many times. The chain uses TRBV12-3 or TRBV12-4 and TRBJ1-2; D call uncertain. V was shortened by 3 bases and J by 1 base, with 6 bases between the two germline ends. This CDR3 is built from 13 residues. CDR3 sequence: CASSFDHNYGYTF. CDR3 sequence (DNA): TGTGCCAGCAGTTTCGACCATAACTATGGCTACACCTTC.

The sample holds many counts of this clonotype. The J gene is TRBJ2-3, the V gene TRBV6-5; no reliable D call. The CDR3 has 14 amino acids. The germline gives CDR1 MNHEY, CDR2 SVGAGI. With 0 bases removed from V and 3 bases from J, the gap between germline ends came to 7 bases. This CDR3 is CASSYSGQTDTQYF. In DNA form, the CDR3 reads TGTGCCAGCAGTTACTCAGGCCAAACAGATACGCAGTATTTT.

This clonotype was counted at least ten times. The chain carries TRBV6-1 and TRBJ1-2, with TRBD1 matching over 7 bases. The CDR3 extends over 14 amino acids. The V segment lost 4 bases and the J segment 2 bases; nucleotides outside the gene matches: 4. Germline values: CDR1 MNHNS, CDR2 SASEGT. CDR3 sequence reads: CASSVRTGNYGYTF. In DNA form, the CDR3 reads TGTGCCAGCAGTGTGAGGACAGGCAACTATGGCTACACCTTC.

This clonotype occurred many times. V gene TRBV10-3 combines with J gene TRBJ1-2, with D possibly TRBD1 on 5 matching bases. The germline CDR1 and CDR2 sequences are ENHRY and SYGVKD. V was cut by 6 bases and J by 8 bases, with 19 bases left in between. This CDR3 is 14 amino acids long. CDR3 DNA sequence: TGTGCCATCAGGGGACCCAGGCAGTATGAAGGCTACACCTTC. It is translated as CAIRGPRQYEGYTF.

This clonotype was counted between two and nine times. The chain is built from TRBV6-5 and TRBJ2-1, with TRBD2 matching 9 bases. The CDR3 is made up of 12 amino acids. The V gene end was trimmed by 8 bases and the J gene end by 10 bases; junction bases not matched to a gene: 6. CDR1 and CDR2 (germline): MNHEY, SVGAGI. The CDR3 bases are TGTGCCAGCGCCGGCGCGGGGGGGGAGCAGTTCTTC. Amino acids: CASAGAGGEQFF.

A few counts support this clonotype. This chain links TRBV9 with TRBJ1-2, with 11 bases fitting TRBD1. The CDR3 has 13 residues. CDR1 SGDLS and CDR2 YYNGEE come from the germline V gene. V lost 4 bases to trimming and J lost 8 bases; unmatched junction nucleotides: 4. The CDR3 DNA reads TGTGCCAGCAGCCGGACAGGGGGCGCAGGCTACACCTTC. It specifies CASSRTGGAGYTF.

This rearrangement joins TRBV12-3 or TRBV12-4 to TRBJ1-1; D is uncertain. The CDR3 spans 13 residues. Trimming removed 7 bases at V and 2 bases at J, with 11 bases between. CDR3 residues: CASTDAGNTEAFF. DNA of the CDR3: TGTGCCAGCACGGACGCGGGTAACACTGAAGCTTTCTTT.